This TCR beta chain was captured by sequencing in a study of cytomegalovirus exposure and HLA in healthy donors. The donors belonged to the roughly 110-subject validation cohort, separate from the approximately 670-subject first cohort. Profiling relied on immunoSEQ multiplex PCR, and the TCRdb table lists in-frame clones only, not all of them. The sample yields about 130,000 clones, roughly nine tenths seen once. Input material: PBMCs. This sequence originates from a woman between 18 and 30 years old in good health and CMV-seronegative.

CDR3 nucleotides: TGTGCCAGCAGTTATAGGCAGGGACTTACCTACGAGCAGTACTTC. Translation: CASSYRQGLTYEQYF. The chain has TRBV6-5 and TRBJ2-7; TRBD2 might be the D (6 bases). Germline CDR1 MNHEY, CDR2 SVGAGI. The CDR3 consists of 15 residues. The germline V and J ends were trimmed by 3 bases and 2 bases, with 14 bases remaining between them.